The clone carrying this T cell receptor beta chain was seen many times. Its antigen is as yet unknown. This specimen belongs to a study of identical twins. General study findings and limits: Without tracking the same donors, conclusions rested on cross-sectional statistical analysis.

Template switching introduced a universal primer site, and the cDNA bore unique molecular identifiers. TCRdb used MiXCR to reprocess the 5' RACE reads, holding one entry per CDR3 protein. The table lists fewer than 800,000 distinct CDR3 sequences, around 7.4% of them singletons. Germline lookup yields CDR1 SGHRS and CDR2 YFSETQ. The V and J ends lost 4 bases and 0 bases respectively, with 10 bases between them. The length of the CDR3 is 14 residues. The sample was also reused in another study, on yellow fever vaccine responses in identical twins.

This TCR was sampled from a woman in her late teens or twenties in good health. J is TRBJ1-2 and V is TRBV5-1, with D tentatively TRBD1 (6 bases). Sequences were obtained from PBMCs. The DNA for the CDR3 is TGCGCCAGCAGCGCGACAGGAGCTAACTATGGCTACACCTTC. As protein: CASSATGANYGYTF.